The 5 T cell receptor beta chains listed next were all sequenced from one sample in a study of CD8+CD57+ T cells in acquired aplastic anemia. Before being chosen for sequencing, patients had shown CD8+CD57+ cell expansion by flow cytometry. Researchers used genomic DNA as the template to profile TCR beta VDJ and CDR3. MiXCR, run by TCRdb on the reads, gives a single entry per CDR3 protein. The repertoire holds 150,000 to 200,000 distinct CDR3 sequences, roughly 45% seen once, with under 3.5% in the top ten. Sequencing was carried out using sorted CD4+, CD8+, or CD8+CD57+ T cells (not recorded which) from PBMCs. Source of these receptors: a human donor with aplastic anemia.

This chain uses TRBV24-1 with TRBJ1-2; D is ambiguous. The CDR3 length is 12 residues. Trimming removed 3 bases at V and 3 bases at J, with 4 bases between. CDR1 and CDR2 from the germline V gene are KGHDR and SFDVKD. The chain's CDR3 is CATSDRHYGYTF. CDR3 sequence (DNA): TGTGCCACCAGTGATCGGCACTATGGCTACACCTTC.

V and J are TRBV10-3 and TRBJ2-1, with TRBD1 matching over 9 bases. Germline V CDR1 and CDR2: ENHRY, SYGVKD. The CDR3 runs to 12 residues. V was pared by 4 bases and J by 8 bases, with 0 bases of the junction left unmatched. Written as DNA, the CDR3 is TGTGCCATCAGTGGGGACAGGGATGAGCAGTTCTTC. It yields the protein CAISGDRDEQFF.

The chain uses TRBV15 and TRBJ1-1, with a possible D match to TRBD1 (5 bases). V was shortened by 0 bases and J by 4 bases, with 12 bases between the two germline ends. CDR1 and CDR2 (germline): LNHNV, YYDKDF (reference sequence). The CDR3 runs 15 residues. As DNA, the CDR3 is TGTGCCACCAGCAGAGAGGGGGTGAAGGGCACTGAAGCTTTCTTT. Translation: CATSREGVKGTEAFF.

The rearrangement joins TRBV11-2 to TRBJ2-6; 14 bases align to TRBD2. This CDR3 region has 19 residues. Germline assignment: CDR1 SGHAT and CDR2 FQNNGV. The junction had 6 bases not matched to a gene; V was cut back by 5 bases and J by 0 bases. The DNA of the CDR3 is TGTGCCAGCAGCCCCGGGACTAGCGGGGGTCCCTCTGGGGCCAACGTCCTGACTTTC. This gives the protein CASSPGTSGGPSGANVLTF.

In this sample, this clonotype turned up many times. The DNA for the CDR3 is TGCAGTGCTCGAAGCGGGAGGGCGACCTACAATGAGCAGTTCTTC. It yields the protein CSARSGRATYNEQFF. The chain carries TRBV20-1 and TRBJ2-1; 10 bases line up with TRBD2. CDR3 length: 15 amino acids. J lost 2 bases, V lost 5 bases, and 6 bases had no gene match. Germline CDR1 reads DFQATT; CDR2 reads SNEGSKA (reference sequence).